This record looks at one T cell receptor beta chain sequence and its context. As yet, its antigen is unknown. V shed 7 bases and J shed 3 bases, with 12 bases lying between them. The CDR3 has 13 residues. Germline CDR1 is LNHDA and CDR2 is SQIVND (reference sequence). The record originates from a study of blood T cells in healthy people across ages. A second PCR of 7 to 11 cycles used a sample-barcoded 5' primer and a J-beta primer mix. Each sample yielded at least 3 million CDR3-containing paired-end reads. TCRdb analysed the 5' RACE reads with MiXCR anew, one entry per CDR3 protein. Seen here are about 1.4 million distinct CDR3 sequences, 59% observed once, and the top ten hold 5.5% to 8%. General study findings and limits: Investigators viewed diversity estimates from one million T cells as underestimates, the study reported. With age, beta diversity per million T cells declined roughly linearly, significantly by 30 to 40.

The clonotype comes from a man aged 18-30 years in good health. This chain connects TRBV19 to TRBJ1-2; the D gene is possibly TRBD1 (6 bases). Sequencing was carried out using blood. The CDR3 DNA sequence: TGTGCCAGTAATTATGGGGGCGACTATGGCTACACCTTC. Translated, it gives CASNYGGDYGYTF.